The rows below give T cell receptor beta chains drawn from one sample of a study of siplizumab effects on memory and regulatory T cells. TCRdb's table, derived via immunoSEQ multiplex PCR, lists solely in-frame clones and lacks some. The repertoire holds some 100,000 clones, 80% to 95% seen once, with around 0.16% in the top ten. The material sequenced was non-Treg CD4+ T cells sorted from blood. The receptors here all came from a human donor in good health. The CDR3 runs from the conserved cysteine through the conserved F or W.

V gene: TRBV6-5
CDR3 length: 16
J gene: TRBJ1-1
CDR3 protein: CASSYSGGPENTEAFF

V gene: TRBV7-9
CDR3 length: 14
J gene: TRBJ2-3
CDR3 protein: CASSKGQVTDTQYF

V gene: TRBV6-5
CDR3 length: 11
J gene: TRBJ1-2
CDR3 protein: CASADVRGYTF

V gene: TRBV19
CDR3 length: 14
J gene: TRBJ1-1
CDR3 protein: CASSQIDKNTEAFF

V gene: TRBV5-1
CDR3 length: 13
J gene: TRBJ1-2
CDR3 protein: CASSLADNYGYTF

V gene: TRBV27
CDR3 length: 13
J gene: TRBJ1-2
CDR3 protein: CASSPKVGHGYTF

V gene: TRBV19
CDR3 length: 13
J gene: TRBJ2-7
CDR3 protein: CASSLTHGYEQYF

V gene: TRBV28
CDR3 length: 12
J gene: TRBJ1-2
CDR3 protein: CASSLQGRGYTF

V gene: TRBV11-3
CDR3 length: 15
J gene: TRBJ2-2
CDR3 protein: CASSQDPANTGELFF

V gene: TRBV27
CDR3 length: 16
J gene: TRBJ1-2
CDR3 protein: CASSRQNTGRIYGYTF

V gene: TRBV30
CDR3 length: 14
J gene: TRBJ2-7
CDR3 protein: CAWSNPTAGVEQYF

V gene: TRBV18
CDR3 length: 15
J gene: TRBJ1-2
CDR3 protein: CASSPGQGTYYGYTF

V gene: TRBV12-2
CDR3 length: 18
J gene: TRBJ1-4
CDR3 protein: CASRLGSRGLVVGEKLFF

V gene: TRBV7-9
CDR3 length: 15
J gene: TRBJ2-1
CDR3 protein: CASSLVAGSYNEQFF

V gene: TRBV28
CDR3 length: 16
J gene: TRBJ2-5
CDR3 protein: CASAEGGQGDRETQYF

V gene: TRBV7-9
CDR3 length: 14
J gene: TRBJ2-1
CDR3 protein: CASSLAAGDNEQFF

V gene: TRBV10-3
CDR3 length: 16
J gene: TRBJ1-1
CDR3 protein: CAISESKGEGHTEAFF

V gene: TRBV5-4
CDR3 length: 16
J gene: TRBJ2-1
CDR3 protein: CASSPRSGISYNEQFF